The entry below gives a single T cell receptor (beta chain) sequence along with its context. Sequencing was performed with immunoSEQ multiplex PCR; in TCRdb, only in-frame clones are kept and a portion is missing. The sample yields 20,000 to 30,000 clones, approximately 85% seen once. The entry originates in a study of control samples from healthy donors and cancer patients. The TCR originated in a man aged 55-75 years with colorectal cancer. Sequencing was performed on PBMCs.

DNA of the CDR3: TGCGCCAGCAGCTTGGATGGGTACGTCAGTGAGCAGTTCTTC. Translating gives CASSLDGYVSEQFF. The gene calls are TRBV5-1 and TRBJ2-1; no reliable D call. V was clipped by 0 bases and J by 9 bases, with 13 bases between them. CDR3 size: 14 residues. Germline values: CDR1 SGHRS, CDR2 YFSETQ. Variable domain in full (rest from reference TRBV5-1 and TRBJ2-1): KAGVTQTPRYLIKTRGQQVTLSCSPISGHRSVSWYQQTPGQGLQFLFEYFSETQRNKGNFPGRFSGRQFSNSRSEMNVSTLELGDSALYLCASSLDGYVSEQFFGPGTRLTVL.